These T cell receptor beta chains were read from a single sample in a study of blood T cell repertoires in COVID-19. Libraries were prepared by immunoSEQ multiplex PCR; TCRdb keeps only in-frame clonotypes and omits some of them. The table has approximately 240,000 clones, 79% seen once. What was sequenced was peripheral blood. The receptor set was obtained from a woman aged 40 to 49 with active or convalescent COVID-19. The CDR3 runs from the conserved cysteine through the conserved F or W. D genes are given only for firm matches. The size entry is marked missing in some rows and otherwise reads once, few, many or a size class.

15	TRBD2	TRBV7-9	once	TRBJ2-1	CASSSFGSGYNEQFF	TGTGCCAGCAGCTCCTTTGGTAGCGGGTACAATGAGCAGTTCTTC
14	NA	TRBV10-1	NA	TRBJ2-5	CASSESLTSETQYF	TGCGCCAGCAGTGAGTCCCTAACTAGTGAGACCCAGTACTTC
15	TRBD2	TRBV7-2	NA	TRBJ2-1	CASSPQRGSYNEQFF	TGTGCCAGCAGCCCGCAGCGGGGGTCGTACAATGAGCAGTTCTTC
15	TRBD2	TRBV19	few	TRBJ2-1	CASRTSGPSYNEQFF	TGTGCCAGTAGGACTAGCGGACCTTCCTACAATGAGCAGTTCTTC
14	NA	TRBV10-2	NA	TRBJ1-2	CASSESGGESGYTF	TGCGCCAGCAGTGAGTCCGGAGGGGAGTCTGGCTACACCTTC
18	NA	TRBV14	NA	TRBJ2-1	CASSPITIGQFQYNEQFF	TGTGCCAGCAGCCCCATAACCATCGGACAGTTCCAGTACAATGAGCAGTTCTTC
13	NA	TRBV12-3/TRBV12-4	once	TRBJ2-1	CASRRGAKNEQFF	TGTGCCAGCAGACGGGGGGCGAAGAATGAGCAGTTCTTC
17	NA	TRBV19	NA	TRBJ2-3	CASSPDLLAAGTDTQYF	TGTGCCAGTAGTCCCGACTTACTAGCAGCTGGCACAGATACGCAGTATTTT
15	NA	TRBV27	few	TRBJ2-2	CASRRRADSTAELFF	TGTGCCAGCAGGAGGAGGGCAGACTCAACCGCGGAGCTGTTTTTT
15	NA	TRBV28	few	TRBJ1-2	CASRETAEGYYGYTF	TGTGCCAGCAGGGAGACTGCGGAGGGCTACTATGGCTACACCTTC
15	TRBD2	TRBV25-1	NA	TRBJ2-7	CASSDPLAGYDEQYF	TGTGCCAGCAGTGACCCCCTAGCGGGGTACGACGAGCAGTACTTC
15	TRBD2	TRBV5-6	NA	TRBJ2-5	CASSSGAGGFETQYF	TGTGCCAGCAGCTCAGGGGCGGGGGGATTCGAGACCCAGTACTTC
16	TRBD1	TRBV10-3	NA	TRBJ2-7	CAISETTDRGNDEQYF	TGTGCCATCAGTGAGACGACGGACAGGGGTAACGACGAGCAGTACTTC
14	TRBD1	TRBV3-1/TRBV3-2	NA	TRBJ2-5	CASRSDRAQETQYF	TGTGCCAGCAGATCGGACAGGGCGCAAGAGACCCAGTACTTC
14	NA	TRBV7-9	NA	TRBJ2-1	CASSRDWNHNEQFF	TGTGCCAGCAGCCGGGACTGGAACCACAATGAGCAGTTCTTC
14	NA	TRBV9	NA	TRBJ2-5	CASSVAALGETQYF	TGTGCCAGCAGCGTAGCTGCGCTCGGGGAGACCCAGTACTTC
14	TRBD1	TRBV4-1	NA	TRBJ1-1	CASSPTGMNTEAFF	TGCGCCAGCAGCCCGACAGGGATGAACACTGAAGCTTTCTTT
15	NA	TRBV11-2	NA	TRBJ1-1	CASSSTTALNTEAFF	TGTGCCAGCAGCTCAACGACAGCTTTGAACACTGAAGCTTTCTTT
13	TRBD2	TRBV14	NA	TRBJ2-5	CASSRGRVETQYF	TGTGCCAGCAGCCGAGGGAGGGTAGAGACCCAGTACTTC
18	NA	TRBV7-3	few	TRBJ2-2	CASSLNRQGTMNTGELFF	TGTGCCAGCAGCTTAAATAGGCAGGGAACAATGAACACCGGGGAGCTGTTTTTT
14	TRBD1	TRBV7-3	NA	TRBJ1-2	CASSSSGTGRRYTF	TGTGCCAGCAGCTCCTCCGGGACAGGTCGACGCTACACCTTC
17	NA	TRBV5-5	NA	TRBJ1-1	CASSLEWAGVGYTEAFF	TGTGCCAGCAGCTTGGAGTGGGCAGGGGTTGGGTACACTGAAGCTTTCTTT
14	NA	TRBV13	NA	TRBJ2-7	CASSRTLQGYEQYF	TGTGCCAGCAGCCGGACTTTACAGGGCTACGAGCAGTACTTC
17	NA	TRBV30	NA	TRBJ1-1	CAWSVLPAGGWNTEAFF	TGTGCCTGGAGTGTACTGCCCGCCGGAGGTTGGAACACTGAAGCTTTCTTT
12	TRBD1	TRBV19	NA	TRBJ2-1	CASSITGAEQFF	TGTGCCAGTAGTATAACAGGGGCTGAGCAGTTCTTC
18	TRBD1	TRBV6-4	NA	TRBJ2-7	CASSDSAILWDSLYEQYF	TGTGCCAGCAGTGACTCGGCAATCCTATGGGACAGTCTTTACGAGCAGTACTTC
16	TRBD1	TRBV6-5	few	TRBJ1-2	CASSSPRDRGRGGYTF	TGTGCCAGCAGTTCCCCACGGGACAGGGGGCGGGGTGGCTACACCTTC
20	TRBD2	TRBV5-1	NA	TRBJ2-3	CASSLVTVASGARGTDTQYF	TGCGCCAGCAGCTTGGTTACCGTGGCTAGCGGGGCTAGGGGCACAGATACGCAGTATTTT
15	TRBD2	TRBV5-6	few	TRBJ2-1	CASNLLAGAGNEQFF	TGTGCCAGCAACCTTCTAGCGGGGGCCGGTAATGAGCAGTTCTTC
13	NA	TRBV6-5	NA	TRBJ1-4	CASSYTGREKLFF	TGTGCCAGCAGTTACACAGGGCGTGAAAAACTGTTTTTT
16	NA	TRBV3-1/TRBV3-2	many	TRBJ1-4	CASSPFRTATNEKLFF	TGTGCCAGCAGCCCGTTTCGGACAGCAACTAATGAAAAACTGTTTTTT
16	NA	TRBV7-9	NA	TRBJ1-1	CASSPPVRGGWSEAFF	TGTGCCAGCAGCCCCCCCGTGAGGGGGGGTTGGTCTGAAGCTTTCTTT
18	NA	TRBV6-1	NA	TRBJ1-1	CASSVVSFGSLEVTEAFF	TGTGCCAGCAGTGTTGTTTCTTTTGGGAGTTTGGAAGTCACTGAAGCTTTCTTT
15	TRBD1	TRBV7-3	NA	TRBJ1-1	CASSKGTGGRPEAFF	TGTGCCAGCAGCAAAGGGACAGGGGGACGACCTGAAGCTTTCTTT
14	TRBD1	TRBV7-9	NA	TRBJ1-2	CASSPWTGGDGYTF	TGTGCCAGCAGCCCGTGGACAGGCGGGGATGGCTACACCTTC
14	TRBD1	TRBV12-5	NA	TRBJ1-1	CASGNDRANTEAFF	TGTGCTAGTGGAAACGACAGGGCGAACACTGAAGCTTTCTTT
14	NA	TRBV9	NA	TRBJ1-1	CASSLGRGGTEAFF	TGTGCCAGCAGCCTCGGGAGGGGCGGAACTGAAGCTTTCTTT
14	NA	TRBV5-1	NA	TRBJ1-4	CASSTGSIGEKLFF	TGCGCCAGCAGCACTGGGAGTATAGGGGAAAAACTGTTTTTT
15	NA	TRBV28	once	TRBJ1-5	CASSQPGGGRRPQHF	TGTGCCAGCAGCCAACCCGGGGGAGGCCGGCGGCCCCAGCATTTT
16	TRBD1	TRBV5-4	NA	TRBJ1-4	CASSLGGGQANEKLFF	TGTGCCAGCAGCTTGGGCGGGGGACAGGCGAATGAAAAACTGTTTTTT
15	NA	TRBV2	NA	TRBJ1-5	CASSGGGLSNQPQHF	TGTGCCAGCAGTGGCGGGGGGCTAAGCAATCAGCCCCAGCATTTT
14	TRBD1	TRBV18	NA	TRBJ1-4	CASSAGTGGEKLFF	TGTGCCAGCTCGGCCGGGACAGGAGGCGAAAAACTGTTTTTT
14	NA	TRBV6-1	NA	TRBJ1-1	CASSLTGSNTEAFF	TGTGCCAGCAGCTTGACAGGTTCGAACACTGAAGCTTTCTTT
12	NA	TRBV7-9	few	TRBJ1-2	CASNGGDYGYTF	TGTGCCAGCAACGGGGGGGACTATGGCTACACCTTC
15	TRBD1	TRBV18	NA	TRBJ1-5	CASSPGQGANQPQHF	TGTGCCAGCTCACCCGGACAGGGGGCTAATCAGCCCCAGCATTTT
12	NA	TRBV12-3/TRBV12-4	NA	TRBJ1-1	CASSLVPAGAFF	TGTGCCAGCAGTCTTGTCCCGGCGGGGGCTTTCTTT
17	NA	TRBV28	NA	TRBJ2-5	CASSRTFLRGTRETQYF	TGTGCCAGCAGTCGCACCTTTTTGAGGGGGACACGAGAGACCCAGTACTTC
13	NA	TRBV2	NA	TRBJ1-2	CASSEALGHGYTF	TGTGCCAGCAGTGAAGCGCTGGGGCATGGCTACACCTTC
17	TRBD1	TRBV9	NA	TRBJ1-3	CASSVVGGLGSGNTIYF	TGTGCCAGCAGCGTAGTAGGGGGCCTCGGCTCTGGAAACACCATATATTTT
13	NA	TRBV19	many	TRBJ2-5	CASSWDQGETQYF	TGTGCCAGTAGTTGGGATCAGGGGGAGACCCAGTACTTC
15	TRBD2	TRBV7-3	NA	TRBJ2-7	CASSLIAAAGAEQYF	TGTGCCAGCAGCTTAATAGCGGCAGCGGGAGCCGAGCAGTACTTC
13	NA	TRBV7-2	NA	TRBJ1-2	CASSLDSTHGYTF	TGTGCCAGCAGCTTAGACAGTACCCATGGCTACACCTTC
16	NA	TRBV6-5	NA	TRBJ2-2	CASSYGDPTGTGELFF	TGTGCCAGCAGTTATGGGGATCCCACGGGGACCGGGGAGCTGTTTTTT
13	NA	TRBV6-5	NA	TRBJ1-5	CASSRGSNQPQHF	TGTGCCAGCAGTCGGGGAAGCAATCAGCCCCAGCATTTT
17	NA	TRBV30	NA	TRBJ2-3	CAYKLGQRMRVADTQYF	TGTGCCTATAAACTCGGACAGCGCATGAGGGTCGCAGATACGCAGTATTTT
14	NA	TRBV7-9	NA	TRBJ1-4	CASSFRQVDEKLFF	TGTGCCAGCAGCTTTCGGCAGGTAGATGAAAAACTGTTTTTT
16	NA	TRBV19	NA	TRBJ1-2	CASRPQNRAGDYGYTF	TGTGCCAGTAGGCCGCAAAACAGGGCCGGGGACTATGGCTACACCTTC
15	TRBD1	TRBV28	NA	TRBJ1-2	CASSHPGQGIGGYTF	TGTGCCAGCAGTCACCCGGGACAGGGCATAGGCGGCTACACCTTC
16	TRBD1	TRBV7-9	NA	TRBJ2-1	CASSPSPLGTDNEQFF	TGTGCCAGCAGCCCTAGCCCATTAGGGACAGACAATGAGCAGTTCTTC
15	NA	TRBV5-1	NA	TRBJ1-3	CASSLTGSSGNTIYF	TGCGCCAGCAGCTTGACAGGGAGCTCTGGAAACACCATATATTTT